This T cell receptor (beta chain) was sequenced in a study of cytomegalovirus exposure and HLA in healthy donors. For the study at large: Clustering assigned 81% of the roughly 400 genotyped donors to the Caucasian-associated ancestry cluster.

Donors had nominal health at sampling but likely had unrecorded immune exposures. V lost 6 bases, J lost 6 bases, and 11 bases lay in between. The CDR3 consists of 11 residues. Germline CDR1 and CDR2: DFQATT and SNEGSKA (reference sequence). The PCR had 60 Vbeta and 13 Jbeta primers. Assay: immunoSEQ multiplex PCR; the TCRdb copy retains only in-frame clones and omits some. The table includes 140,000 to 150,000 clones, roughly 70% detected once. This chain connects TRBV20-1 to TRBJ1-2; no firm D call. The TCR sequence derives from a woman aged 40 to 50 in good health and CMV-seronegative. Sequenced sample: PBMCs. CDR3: CSAPPLDGYTF. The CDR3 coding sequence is TGCAGTGCCCCCCCCCTTGATGGCTACACCTTC.